These 30 T cell receptor beta chains share one sample of origin, sequenced in a study of blood T cell repertoires in COVID-19. The method was immunoSEQ multiplex PCR; TCRdb's version includes in-frame clones alone and lacks a portion of them. The data contain hundreds of thousands of clones, 80% to 90% of them singletons. Sequenced sample: PBMCs or T cells enriched from blood (not recorded which). The source of these receptors is a man aged 40-49 years who had recovered from COVID-19.

The J gene is TRBJ2-7, the V gene TRBV2; TRBD1 matches at 8 bases. Germline CDR1 and CDR2: SNHLY and FYNNEI. This CDR3 has 13 amino acids. The ends lost 6 bases at V and 3 bases at J; junction bases unmatched: 4. The CDR3 DNA follows: TGTGCCAGCAGGCGACAGGGGAGCTACGAGCAGTACTTC. Translated: CASRRQGSYEQYF.

This chain connects TRBV30 to TRBJ1-2; 10 bases fit TRBD1. There are 14 residues in the CDR3. Germline CDR1 GTSNPN, CDR2 SVGIG (reference sequence). Trimming took 0 bases from V and 10 from J; bases not matched to a gene: 8. CDR3 region: CAWSVLGTGVPYTF. The CDR3, as DNA: TGTGCCTGGAGTGTACTAGGGACAGGGGTTCCCTACACCTTC.

The chain has TRBV6-5 and TRBJ1-5; D unclear. Trimming stripped 7 bases from V and 7 bases from J, with 14 bases between. CDR3 length: 13 amino acids. Germline V lookup: CDR1 MNHEY, CDR2 SVGAGI. The CDR3 DNA sequence: TGTGCCAGCATCGAGGGAGGACGACAGCCCCAGCATTTT. This translates into CASIEGGRQPQHF.

In DNA form, the CDR3 reads TGTGCCAGCAGCGTAGACCCCAGCTCCTACGAGCAGTACTTC. It codes for CASSVDPSSYEQYF. The chain uses TRBV9 and TRBJ2-7; D is ambiguous. The CDR3 has 14 amino acids. V was pared by 0 bases and J by 0 bases, with 7 bases between. Per germline, CDR1 SGDLS and CDR2 YYNGEE.

This clone was found once. The rearrangement joins TRBV4-1 to TRBJ2-1; 8 bases are shared with TRBD2. CDR3 length: 16 amino acids. Germline trimming cut 1 base from V and 8 bases from J; bases unmatched to any gene: 10. Per germline, CDR1 MGHRA and CDR2 YSYEKL. In DNA form, the CDR3 reads TGCGCCAGCAGCCAAGGTCTAGCGGGCATTGGCGATGAGCAGTTCTTC. Its translation: CASSQGLAGIGDEQFF.

This clone appeared once. The chain uses TRBV10-3 and TRBJ2-6; possible D gene TRBD2, 5 bases. CDR3 length equals 16 residues. The V and J ends lost 2 bases and 3 bases respectively, with 11 bases between them. Germline CDR1 and CDR2: ENHRY and SYGVKD. The CDR3 protein is CAISEHSGSGANVLTF. The CDR3 nucleotides read TGTGCCATCAGTGAGCATTCGGGGAGTGGGGCCAACGTCCTGACTTTC.

For this clone: The sample carries other DNA sequences with the same CDR3. The chain recombines TRBV12-3 or TRBV12-4 with TRBJ2-5, with D perhaps matching TRBD2 (6 bases). The ends were cut back, 6 bases at V and 0 bases at J, with 8 bases in the middle. CDR3 size: 13 residues. The CDR3, as DNA: TGTGCCAGCAGCCGGGACTACCAAGAGACCCAGTACTTC. Its translation is CASSRDYQETQYF.

V and J are TRBV7-9 and TRBJ2-1; D unresolved. The CDR3 contains 15 residues. With 1 base removed from V and 2 bases from J, the gap between germline ends came to 9 bases. From germline, CDR1 is SEHNR and CDR2 FQNEAQ (reference sequence). CDR3 bases: TGTGCCAGCAGCTTAGTTGCGGTTACCTACAATGAGCAGTTCTTC. This encodes CASSLVAVTYNEQFF. Together with reference TRBV7-9 and TRBJ2-1, the CDR3 gives the full variable domain: DTGVSQNPRHKITKRGQNVTFRCDPISEHNRLYWYRQTLGQGPEFLTYFQNEAQLEKSRLLSDRFSAERPKGSFSTLEIQRTEQGDSAMYLCASSLVAVTYNEQFFGPGTRLTVL.

This rearrangement joins TRBV6-4 to TRBJ1-2, with D possibly matching TRBD1 (5 bases). CDR3 size: 12 residues. CDR1 is MRHNA, CDR2 SNTAGT, per germline. Trimming removed 10 bases at V and 4 bases at J, with 13 bases between. The CDR3 region is CATSSGGYGYTF. The CDR3 DNA is TGTGCCACCTCGTCCGGGGGCTATGGCTACACCTTC.

The table lists this clone with a few counts. V gene TRBV7-2 combines with J gene TRBJ1-2; D is possibly TRBD1 (5 bases). CDR1 and CDR2 from the germline V gene are SGHTA and FQGNSA. This CDR3 spans 16 amino acids. V was clipped by 5 bases and J by 4 bases, with 20 bases between them. Here the CDR3 reads CASSLTARGLGYGYTF. Written as DNA, the CDR3 is TGTGCCAGCAGCCTTACGGCGAGGGGACTAGGCTATGGCTACACCTTC.

CDR3: CASSLSGTGMNTEAFF. The CDR3 region has the DNA TGTGCCAGCAGCTTATCAGGGACAGGAATGAACACTGAAGCTTTCTTT. The chain uses TRBV5-5 and TRBJ1-1; 8 positions agree with TRBD1. The CDR3 length is 16 residues. V dropped 2 bases and J dropped 0; count of bases not matched to a gene: 6. Germline lookup yields CDR1 SGHKS and CDR2 YYEKEE (reference sequence).

DNA of the CDR3: TGTGCCAGCAGCCCGGGTCATGGGGAGACCCAGTACTTC. Amino acid sequence: CASSPGHGETQYF. The rearrangement links TRBV3-1 (or the pseudogene TRBV3-2) to TRBJ2-5; D is unclear. The CDR3 covers 13 residues. V was trimmed by 4 bases and J by 5 bases, leaving 11 bases between them. CDR1 is LGHDT and CDR2 is YNNKEL in the germline V gene (reference sequence).

The V and J genes are TRBV24-1 and TRBJ1-2, with D perhaps TRBD1 (6 bases). The CDR3 has 12 residues. V lost 6 bases and J 4 bases, leaving 8 bases between the germline ends. CDR1 is KGHDR, CDR2 SFDVKD, per germline. This chain's CDR3 is CATSQGSYGYTF. The CDR3 DNA is TGTGCCACCAGTCAGGGGTCCTATGGCTACACCTTC.

The rearrangement uses TRBV18 and TRBJ1-2; D gene ambiguous. Trimming took 4 bases from V and 8 from J, leaving 11 bases between them. Germline CDR1 KGHSH, CDR2 LQKENI. The CDR3 runs to 12 residues. CDR3 nucleotide sequence: TGTGCCAGCTCACAAGGAGTATACGGCTACACCTTC. Its translation is CASSQGVYGYTF.

CDR3 protein: CASSFSGTPGREQYF. The DNA of the CDR3 is TGTGCCAGCAGCTTCTCCGGGACCCCAGGGAGGGAGCAGTACTTC. The rearrangement joins TRBV7-2 to TRBJ2-7, with D possibly being TRBD2 (6 bases). Germline loops: CDR1 SGHTA, CDR2 FQGNSA. V was trimmed by 3 bases and J by 7 bases, leaving 19 bases between them. CDR3 length: 15 residues.

The chain carries TRBV19 and TRBJ2-7, with TRBD2 matching over 10 bases. V was pared by 6 bases and J by 4 bases, with 15 bases of the junction left unmatched. This CDR3 has 17 residues. Germline CDR1 LNHDA, CDR2 SQIVND (reference sequence). In DNA, the CDR3 is TGTGCCAGTAGCCAGAGTCCCTCTAGCGGGAGAACGTACGAGCAGTACTTC. Protein: CASSQSPSSGRTYEQYF.

This sequence joins TRBV19 and TRBJ1-3, with a weak D call TRBD1 (6 bases). CDR3 size: 15 residues. Germline-derived CDR1 and CDR2 are LNHDA and SQIVND (reference sequence). Trimming removed 3 bases at V and 2 bases at J, with 11 bases between. The CDR3 loop reads CASSIFGDTGNTIYF. Here the CDR3 DNA reads TGTGCCAGTAGTATTTTTGGGGACACTGGAAACACCATATATTTT.

V is TRBV4-1 and J is TRBJ2-3, with 9 bases lining up with TRBD1. The CDR3 has 18 amino acids. Germline loops: CDR1 MGHRA, CDR2 YSYEKL. V lost 0 bases, J lost 2 bases, and 9 bases stayed unmatched. The CDR3 protein is CASSQEEWTGDFTDTQYF. The DNA for the CDR3 is TGCGCCAGCAGCCAAGAGGAATGGACAGGGGATTTCACAGATACGCAGTATTTT.

This clone turned up a few times. The rearrangement links TRBV5-4 to TRBJ2-1; TRBD1 matches 9 bases. The CDR3 consists of 15 residues. The V gene's germline CDR1 is SGHNT and CDR2 YYREEE (reference sequence). V shed 4 bases, J shed 7 bases, and the junction held 9 bases outside the gene matches. CDR3 coding DNA: TGTGCCAGCAGCCCGGGACAGGGAGAAGTGAATGAGCAGTTCTTC. Translating it yields CASSPGQGEVNEQFF.

The chain couples TRBV5-1 to TRBJ2-1; TRBD2 aligns across 10 bases. Germline CDR1 and CDR2: SGHRS and YFSETQ. The CDR3 loop spans 16 amino acids. Losses at the gene ends were 0 bases for V and 8 bases for J; bases not matched to a gene: 8. The CDR3 sequence is CASSLEASGGLDEQFF. CDR3 in DNA: TGCGCCAGCAGCTTGGAGGCTAGCGGGGGTTTGGATGAGCAGTTCTTC. Full variable domain (rest looked up from reference TRBV5-1 and TRBJ2-1): KAGVTQTPRYLIKTRGQQVTLSCSPISGHRSVSWYQQTPGQGLQFLFEYFSETQRNKGNFPGRFSGRQFSNSRSEMNVSTLELGDSALYLCASSLEASGGLDEQFFGPGTRLTVL.

The V call is TRBV5-4, the J call TRBJ2-5, with TRBD1 as a possible D gene (6 bases). Germline lookup yields CDR1 SGHNT and CDR2 YYREEE (reference sequence). The CDR3 extends over 17 amino acids. Deletions cut 0 bases from V and 1 base from J, with 16 bases between. Written as DNA, the CDR3 is TGTGCCAGCAGCTTGGACAGGGAATTCCATATCCAAGAGACCCAGTACTTC. This translates into CASSLDREFHIQETQYF.

V usage is TRBV19 and J usage is TRBJ1-1; D unclear. CDR1 is LNHDA and CDR2 is SQIVND in the germline V gene (reference sequence). Deletions cut 5 bases from V and 1 base from J, with 11 bases between. The CDR3 is 14 amino acids. The CDR3 sequence: CASSGPLGNTEAFF. As DNA, the CDR3 is TGTGCCAGTAGTGGGCCACTCGGGAACACTGAAGCTTTCTTT.

DNA of the CDR3: TGTGCCAGCAGCGCCCTAGGACTAGCGGGGGGCCAAGAGACCCAGTACTTC. Protein product: CASSALGLAGGQETQYF. The chain joins TRBV9 to TRBJ2-5, with 14 bases identical to TRBD2. The germline V gene has CDR1 SGDLS and CDR2 YYNGEE. V shed 3 bases and J 1 base; nucleotides not matched to a gene: 5. The CDR3 has 17 amino acids. The whole variable domain, remainder taken from reference TRBV9 and TRBJ2-5, is DSGVTQTPKHLITATGQRVTLRCSPRSGDLSVYWYQQSLDQGLQFLIQYYNGEERAKGNILERFSAQQFPDLHSELNLSSLELGDSALYFCASSALGLAGGQETQYFGPGTRLLVL.

This chain links TRBV5-1 with TRBJ1-3; 9 bases line up with TRBD1. The V gene end was trimmed by 4 bases and the J gene end by 7 bases; junction bases not matched to a gene: 9. This CDR3 is 15 amino acids long. Germline loops: CDR1 SGHRS, CDR2 YFSETQ. The CDR3, as DNA: TGCGCCAGCAGCCCATCCGGGACAGGGAGGAACACCATATATTTT. It is translated as CASSPSGTGRNTIYF.

The V and J genes are TRBV7-9 and TRBJ2-7; 9 nucleotides align to TRBD2. Germline V gene lookup returns CDR1 SEHNR and CDR2 FQNEAQ (reference sequence). V shed 5 bases and J 0 bases; nucleotides not matched to a gene: 8. The CDR3 contains 16 residues. CDR3 coding DNA: TGTGCCAGCAGCCGGGCGGGGGGGAAAGGCTCCTACGAGCAGTACTTC. Residues: CASSRAGGKGSYEQYF.

The rearrangement links TRBV11-1 to TRBJ2-1; TRBD1 aligns across 7 bases. CDR3 size: 16 residues. The ends lost 5 bases at V and 4 bases at J; junction bases unmatched: 11. The germline gives CDR1 SGHAT, CDR2 FQDESV (reference sequence). The chain's CDR3 is CASSTTTGRGYNEQFF. DNA for the CDR3: TGTGCCAGCAGCACAACGACAGGGAGAGGGTACAATGAGCAGTTCTTC. Filled out from reference TRBV11-1 and TRBJ2-1, the complete variable domain reads EAEVAQSPRYKITEKSQAVAFWCDPISGHATLYWYRQILGQGPELLVQFQDESVVDDSQLPKDRFSAERLKGVDSTLKIQPAELGDSAMYLCASSTTTGRGYNEQFFGPGTRLTVL.

CDR3 sequence (DNA): TGTGCCAGCAGTTTTAGGGCAGGGGCGTCAAATCAGCCCCAGCATTTT. Amino acids: CASSFRAGASNQPQHF. This sequence joins TRBV27 and TRBJ1-5, with D perhaps matching TRBD1 (6 bases). Between the trimmed V and J ends, which lost 3 bases and 4 bases, there was a span of 16 bases. Germline V CDR1 and CDR2: MNHEY, SMNVEV (reference sequence). The CDR3 is 16 amino acids.

The chain carries TRBV6-6 and TRBJ1-4; a weak D match, TRBD1 (6 bases). The CDR3 spans 13 residues. Germline CDR1 MNHNY, CDR2 SVGAGI (reference sequence). V was pared by 10 bases and J by 7 bases, with 16 bases between. The CDR3 sequence: CAIRQQGREKLFF. The CDR3 DNA is TGTGCCATCCGACAACAGGGTCGTGAAAAACTGTTTTTT.

Concerning this clone itself: The same CDR3 is also encoded by other DNA sequences in this sample. This rearrangement joins TRBV18 to TRBJ2-5; D is perhaps TRBD2 (6 bases). This CDR3 spans 13 amino acids. Deletions cut 2 bases from V and 5 bases from J, with 9 bases between. CDR1 KGHSH and CDR2 LQKENI come from the germline V gene. DNA for the CDR3: TGTGCCAGCTCACCAACTGGGGGGGAGACCCAGTACTTC. As protein: CASSPTGGETQYF.

The genes are TRBV13 and TRBJ1-2, with 10 bases matching TRBD1. Losses at the gene ends were 5 bases for V and 8 bases for J; bases not matched to a gene: 5. Germline CDR1 is PRHDT and CDR2 is FYEKMQ (reference sequence). The CDR3 runs 13 residues. The CDR3 protein is CASSRQGAEGYTF. The DNA of the CDR3 is TGTGCCAGCAGCCGACAGGGGGCAGAAGGCTACACCTTC.